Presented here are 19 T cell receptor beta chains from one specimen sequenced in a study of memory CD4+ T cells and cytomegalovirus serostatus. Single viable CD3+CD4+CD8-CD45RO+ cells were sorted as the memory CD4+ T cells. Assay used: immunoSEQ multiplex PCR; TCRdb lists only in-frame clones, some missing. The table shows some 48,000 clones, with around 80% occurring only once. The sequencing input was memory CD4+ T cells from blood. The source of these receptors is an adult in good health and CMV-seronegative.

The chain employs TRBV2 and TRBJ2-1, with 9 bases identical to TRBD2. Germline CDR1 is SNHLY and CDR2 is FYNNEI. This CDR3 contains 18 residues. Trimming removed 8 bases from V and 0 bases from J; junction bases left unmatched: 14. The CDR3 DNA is TGTGCCAGCTCACCCCCAGCGGGGGGACCTTCCTCCTACAATGAGCAGTTCTTC. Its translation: CASSPPAGGPSSYNEQFF.

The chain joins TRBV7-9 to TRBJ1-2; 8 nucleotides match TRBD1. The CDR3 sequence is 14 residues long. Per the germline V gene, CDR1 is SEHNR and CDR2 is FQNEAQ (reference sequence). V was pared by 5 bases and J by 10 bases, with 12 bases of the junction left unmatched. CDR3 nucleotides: TGTGCCAGCAGCCAGCAGGGGGCGGGCGAGGTCTACACCTTC. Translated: CASSQQGAGEVYTF.

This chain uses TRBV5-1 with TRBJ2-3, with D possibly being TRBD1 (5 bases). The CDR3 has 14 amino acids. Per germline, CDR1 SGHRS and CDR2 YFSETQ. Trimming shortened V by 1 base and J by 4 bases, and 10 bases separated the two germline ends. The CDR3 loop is CASSLLEGADTQYF. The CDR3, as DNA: TGCGCCAGCAGCTTGTTGGAAGGGGCAGATACGCAGTATTTT.

This CDR3 is CASSAIRGKLFF. In nucleotides, the CDR3 is TGTGCCAGCAGTGCGATCAGGGGGAAACTGTTTTTT. The rearrangement links TRBV27 to TRBJ1-4; 7 bases agree with TRBD1. Trimming took 5 bases from V and 11 from J; bases not matched to a gene: 5. Germline V gives CDR1 MNHEY, CDR2 SMNVEV (reference sequence). The CDR3 totals 12 residues.

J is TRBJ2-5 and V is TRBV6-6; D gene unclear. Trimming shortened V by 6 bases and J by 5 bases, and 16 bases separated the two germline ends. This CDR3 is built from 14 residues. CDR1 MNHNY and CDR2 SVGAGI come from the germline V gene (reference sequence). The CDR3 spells CASSSSGRMETQYF. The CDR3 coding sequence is TGTGCCAGCAGCAGCTCCGGAAGGATGGAGACCCAGTACTTC.

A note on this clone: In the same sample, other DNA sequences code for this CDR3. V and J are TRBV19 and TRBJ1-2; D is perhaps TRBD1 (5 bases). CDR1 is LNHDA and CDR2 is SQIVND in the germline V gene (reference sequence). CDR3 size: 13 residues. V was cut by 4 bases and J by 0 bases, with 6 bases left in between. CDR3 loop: CASSTGPNYGYTF. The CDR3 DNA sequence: TGTGCCAGTAGTACAGGGCCTAACTATGGCTACACCTTC.

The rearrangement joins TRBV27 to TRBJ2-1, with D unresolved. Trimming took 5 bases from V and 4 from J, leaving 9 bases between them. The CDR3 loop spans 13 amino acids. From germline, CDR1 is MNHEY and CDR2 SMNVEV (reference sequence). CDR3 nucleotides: TGTGCCAGCAGTACCACAAGGTACAATGAGCAGTTCTTC. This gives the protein CASSTTRYNEQFF.

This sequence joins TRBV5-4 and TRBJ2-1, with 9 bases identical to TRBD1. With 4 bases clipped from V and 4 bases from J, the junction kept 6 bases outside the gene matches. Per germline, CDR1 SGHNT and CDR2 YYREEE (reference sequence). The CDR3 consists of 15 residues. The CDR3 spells CASSADRGTYNEQFF. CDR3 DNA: TGTGCCAGCAGCGCCGACAGGGGGACTTACAATGAGCAGTTCTTC.

The CDR3 is CASSPQGATKNIQYF. The DNA for the CDR3 is TGCGCCAGCAGCCCTCAGGGGGCGACCAAAAACATTCAGTACTTC. The V gene is TRBV4-1, the J gene TRBJ2-4; TRBD1 agrees at 8 bases. The V gene's germline CDR1 is MGHRA and CDR2 YSYEKL. The CDR3 covers 15 residues. V dropped 4 bases and J dropped 2; count of bases not matched to a gene: 4.

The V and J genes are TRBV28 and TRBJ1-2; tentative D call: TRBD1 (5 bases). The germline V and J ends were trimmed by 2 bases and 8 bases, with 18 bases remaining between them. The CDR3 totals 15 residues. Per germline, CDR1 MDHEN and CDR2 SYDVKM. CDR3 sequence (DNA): TGTGCCAGCAGTTTAACCGGCCAGGGCAATCGGGGCTACACCTTC. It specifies CASSLTGQGNRGYTF.

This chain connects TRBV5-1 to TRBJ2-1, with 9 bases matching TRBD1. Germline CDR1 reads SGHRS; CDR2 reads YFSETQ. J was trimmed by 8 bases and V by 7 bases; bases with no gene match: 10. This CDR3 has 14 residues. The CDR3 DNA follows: TGCGCCAGCGGCCGGGACAGGGCAAGGGATGAGCAGTTCTTC. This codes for CASGRDRARDEQFF.

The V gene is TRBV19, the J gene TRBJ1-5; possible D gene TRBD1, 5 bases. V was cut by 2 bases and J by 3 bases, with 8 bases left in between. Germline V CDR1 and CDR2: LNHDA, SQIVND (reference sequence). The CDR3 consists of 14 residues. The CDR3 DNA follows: TGTGCCAGTAGTATAACAGGAACCAATCAGCCCCAGCATTTT. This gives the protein CASSITGTNQPQHF.

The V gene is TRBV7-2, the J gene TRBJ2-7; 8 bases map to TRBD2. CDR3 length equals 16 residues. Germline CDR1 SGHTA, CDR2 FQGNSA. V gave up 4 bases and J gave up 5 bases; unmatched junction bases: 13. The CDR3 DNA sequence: TGTGCCAGCAGCTCCGGGAGCGGGAGCGGTGGACACGAGCAGTACTTC. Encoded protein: CASSSGSGSGGHEQYF.

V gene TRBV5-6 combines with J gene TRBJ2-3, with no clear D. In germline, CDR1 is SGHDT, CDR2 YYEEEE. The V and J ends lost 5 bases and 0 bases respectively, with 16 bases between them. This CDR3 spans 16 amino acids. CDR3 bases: TGTGCCAGCAGACCCAACGGACCTACTAGCACAGATACGCAGTATTTT. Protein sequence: CASRPNGPTSTDTQYF.

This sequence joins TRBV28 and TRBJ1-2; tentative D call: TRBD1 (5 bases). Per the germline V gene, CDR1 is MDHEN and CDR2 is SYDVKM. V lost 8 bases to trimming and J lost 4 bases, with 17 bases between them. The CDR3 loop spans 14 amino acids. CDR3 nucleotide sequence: TGTGCCAGCTGCCTTGGGGGGGGATCCTATGGCTACACCTTC. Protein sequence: CASCLGGGSYGYTF.

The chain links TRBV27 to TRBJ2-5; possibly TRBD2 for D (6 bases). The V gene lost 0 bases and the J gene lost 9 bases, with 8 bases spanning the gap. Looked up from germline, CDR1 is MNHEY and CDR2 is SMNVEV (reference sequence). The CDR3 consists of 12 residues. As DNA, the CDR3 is TGTGCCAGCAGTTTATCAAGCGGGCCCCAGTACTTC. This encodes CASSLSSGPQYF.

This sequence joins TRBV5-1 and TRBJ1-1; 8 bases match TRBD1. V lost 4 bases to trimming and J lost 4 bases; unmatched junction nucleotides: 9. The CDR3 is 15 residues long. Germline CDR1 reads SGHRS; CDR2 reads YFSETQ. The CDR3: CASSTSGQGITEAFF. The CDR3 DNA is TGCGCCAGCAGCACCTCCGGACAGGGCATCACTGAAGCTTTCTTT.

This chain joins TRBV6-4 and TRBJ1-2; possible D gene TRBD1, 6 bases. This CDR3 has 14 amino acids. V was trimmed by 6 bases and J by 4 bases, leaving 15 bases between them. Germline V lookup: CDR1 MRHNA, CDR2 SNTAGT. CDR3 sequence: CASRDSLTSYGYTF. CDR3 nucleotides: TGTGCCAGCAGGGACAGTTTAACCTCCTATGGCTACACCTTC.

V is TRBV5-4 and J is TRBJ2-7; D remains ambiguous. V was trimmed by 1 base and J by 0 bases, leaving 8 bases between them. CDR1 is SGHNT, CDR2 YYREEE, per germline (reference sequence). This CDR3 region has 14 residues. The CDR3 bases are TGTGCCAGCAGCTTGTTAGGCAGCTCCTACGAGCAGTACTTC. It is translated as CASSLLGSSYEQYF.